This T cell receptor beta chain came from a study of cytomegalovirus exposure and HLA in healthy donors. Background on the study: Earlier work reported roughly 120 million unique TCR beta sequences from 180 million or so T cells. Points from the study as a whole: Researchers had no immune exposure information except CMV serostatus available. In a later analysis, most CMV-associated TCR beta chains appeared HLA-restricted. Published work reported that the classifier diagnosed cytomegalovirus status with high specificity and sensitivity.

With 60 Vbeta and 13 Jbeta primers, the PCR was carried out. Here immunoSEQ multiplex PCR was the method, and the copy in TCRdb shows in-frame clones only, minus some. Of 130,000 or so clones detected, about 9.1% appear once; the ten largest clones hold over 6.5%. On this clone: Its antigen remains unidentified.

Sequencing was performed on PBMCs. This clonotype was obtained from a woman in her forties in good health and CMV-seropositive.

The CDR3 sequence is CASSKGVYEQYF. The CDR3 coding sequence is TGTGCCAGCAGTAAGGGGGTCTACGAGCAGTACTTC. V and J are TRBV7-9 and TRBJ2-7; tentatively, D is TRBD1 (6 bases). Germline V gives CDR1 SEHNR, CDR2 FQNEAQ (reference sequence). The CDR3 is 12 amino acids. Trimming left V 6 bases short and J 3 bases short, with 9 bases between.